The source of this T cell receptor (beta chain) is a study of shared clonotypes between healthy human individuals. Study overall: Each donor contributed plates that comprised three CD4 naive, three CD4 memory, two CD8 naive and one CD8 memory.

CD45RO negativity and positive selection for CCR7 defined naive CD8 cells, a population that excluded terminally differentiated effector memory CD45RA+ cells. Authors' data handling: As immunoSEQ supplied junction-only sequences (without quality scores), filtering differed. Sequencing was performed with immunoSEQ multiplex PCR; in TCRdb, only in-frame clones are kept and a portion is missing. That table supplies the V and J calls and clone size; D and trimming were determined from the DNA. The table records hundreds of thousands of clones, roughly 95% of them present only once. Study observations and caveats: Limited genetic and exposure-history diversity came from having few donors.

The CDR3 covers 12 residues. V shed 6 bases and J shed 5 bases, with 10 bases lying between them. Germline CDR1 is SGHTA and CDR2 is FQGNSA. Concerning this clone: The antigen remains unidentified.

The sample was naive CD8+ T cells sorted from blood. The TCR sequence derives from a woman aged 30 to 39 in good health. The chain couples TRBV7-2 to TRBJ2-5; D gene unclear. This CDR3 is CASSHTPETQYF. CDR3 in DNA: TGTGCCAGCAGTCACACCCCGGAGACCCAGTACTTC.